The 26 T cell receptor beta chains presented below share a single source sample, sequenced in a study of T cells in narcolepsy. Measured with immunoSEQ multiplex PCR; TCRdb has only the in-frame clones, and not every one. The sample consists of around 19,000 clones, less than 90% of them appearing once. The sequenced sample consisted of memory (CD45RA-) CD4+ T cells from blood. These receptors were obtained from a human donor in good health.

The CDR3 coding sequence is TGTGCCAGCAGCTTAGGGGGTCATTTGAGCTCCTATAATTCACCCCTCCACTTT. Its translation: CASSLGGHLSSYNSPLHF. The V call is TRBV5-6, the J call TRBJ1-6; D might be TRBD1 (6 bases). The ends were cut back, 2 bases at V and 0 bases at J, with 15 bases in the middle. The germline V gene encodes CDR1 SGHDT and CDR2 YYEEEE. The CDR3 is made up of 18 amino acids.

J is TRBJ1-5 and V is TRBV12-2; the table's D call TRBD1 went unverified against the DNA. TRBV12-2 is annotated as a pseudogene. The length of the CDR3 is 18 residues. In DNA, the CDR3 is TGTGCAAGTCGCTTACCAGAGGACAGGGGCTATAGCAATCAGCCCCAGCATTTT. Protein sequence: CASRLPEDRGYSNQPQHF.

This chain uses TRBV7-9 with TRBJ1-3; 10 nucleotides match TRBD1. CDR1 is SEHNR and CDR2 is FQNEAQ in the germline V gene (reference sequence). The J segment lost 6 bases and the V segment lost 5 bases, leaving 10 bases of the junction unmatched. CDR3 size: 16 residues. The CDR3 here is CASSALFGTGENTIYF. As DNA, the CDR3 is TGTGCCAGCAGCGCCCTTTTCGGGACAGGGGAAAACACCATATATTTT.

The rearrangement uses TRBV7-2 and TRBJ1-1; TRBD1 might be the D (5 bases). The CDR3 length is 14 residues. Trimming removed 8 bases from V and 2 bases from J, with 15 bases in between. Looked up from germline, CDR1 is SGHTA and CDR2 is FQGNSA. CDR3 in DNA: TGTGCCAGCCTCCTCCAGGGCGGAAACACTGAAGCTTTCTTT. Its translation: CASLLQGGNTEAFF.

This chain links TRBV5-6 with TRBJ1-2, with 8 bases aligning to TRBD1. The trim removed 3 bases at V and 0 bases at J, leaving 4 bases unmatched. The CDR3 has 15 residues. Germline CDR1 and CDR2: SGHDT and YYEEEE. The CDR3 bases are TGTGCCAGCAGCTGGGGACAGGCCACTAACTATGGCTACACCTTC. Translated, it gives CASSWGQATNYGYTF.

The chain employs TRBV14 and TRBJ1-2; TRBD1 aligns across 8 bases. Germline V gene sequence: CDR1 SGHDN, CDR2 FVKESK. This CDR3 has 16 residues. V lost 1 base and J lost 4; bases outside the gene matches: 8. In DNA, the CDR3 is TGTGCCAGCAGCCAAGTTGGGGACAGGAGGGGCTATGGCTACACCTTC. Protein product: CASSQVGDRRGYGYTF.

The genes are TRBV4-2 and TRBJ1-3; no clear D. V dropped 0 bases and J dropped 1 base, with 10 bases sitting between them. Germline CDR1 is LGHNA and CDR2 is YNFKEQ. The CDR3 is made up of 16 amino acids. The CDR3 loop reads CASSQDDDASGNTIYF. The CDR3 bases are TGTGCCAGCAGCCAAGATGACGACGCGTCTGGAAACACCATATATTTT.

This chain links TRBV7-9 with TRBJ2-5; 9 bases are shared with TRBD2. Trimming took 5 bases from V and 5 from J; bases not matched to a gene: 15. The CDR3 runs to 17 residues. Germline V gives CDR1 SEHNR, CDR2 FQNEAQ (reference sequence). The CDR3: CASSPPIRLAGKETQYF. The CDR3 bases are TGTGCCAGCAGCCCCCCCATCCGTCTAGCGGGGAAGGAGACCCAGTACTTC.

V is TRBV5-8 and J is TRBJ2-1; D not resolved. CDR3 length: 16 residues. The V gene lost 1 base and the J gene lost 2 bases, with 13 bases spanning the gap. Germline assignment: CDR1 SGHTS and CDR2 YDEGEE. The CDR3 here is CASSLTLQYAYNEQFF. The CDR3 DNA sequence: TGTGCCAGCAGCTTGACTCTCCAATACGCCTACAATGAGCAGTTCTTC. The full variable domain, completed using reference TRBV5-8 and TRBJ2-1, is EAGVTQSPTHLIKTRGQQATLRCSPISGHTSVYWYQQALGLGLQFLLWYDEGEERNRGNFPPRFSGRQFPNYSSELNVNALELEDSALYLCASSLTLQYAYNEQFFGPGTRLTVL.

The chain uses TRBV6-6 and TRBJ2-7, with D possibly being TRBD1 (6 bases). Germline CDR1 and CDR2: MNHNY and SVGAGI (reference sequence). This CDR3 contains 14 residues. The germline V and J ends were trimmed by 6 bases and 1 base, with 13 bases remaining between them. The CDR3 loop reads CASRAQGSSYEQYF. The CDR3 nucleotides are TGTGCCAGCAGGGCACAGGGATCTTCCTACGAGCAGTACTTC.

The genes are TRBV11-2 and TRBJ1-4; 7 bases fit TRBD1. The CDR3 runs to 15 residues. In germline, CDR1 is SGHAT, CDR2 FQNNGV. V lost 5 bases, J lost 6 bases, and 9 bases stayed unmatched. The CDR3 DNA reads as TGTGCCAGCAGCATACGGACAGGAAGAGATGAAAAACTGTTTTTT. It is translated as CASSIRTGRDEKLFF.

The V gene is TRBV7-2, the J gene TRBJ2-1; D ambiguous. Trimming took 6 bases from V and 7 from J, leaving 10 bases between them. Germline V gives CDR1 SGHTA, CDR2 FQGNSA. The CDR3 contains 12 residues. CDR3 bases: TGTGCCAGCAGTATGGAGAGGAATGAGCAGTTCTTC. This translates into CASSMERNEQFF.

The chain uses TRBV6-6 and TRBJ2-6; D remains unclear. Between the trimmed V and J ends, which lost 7 bases and 0 bases, there was a span of 4 bases. The germline V gene encodes CDR1 MNHNY and CDR2 SVGAGI (reference sequence). This CDR3 has 13 amino acids. CDR3 region: CASIASGANVLTF. The CDR3 bases are TGTGCCAGCATCGCCTCTGGGGCCAACGTCCTGACTTTC.

The rearrangement uses TRBV11-1 and TRBJ1-4, with TRBD1 matching over 8 bases. The CDR3 consists of 13 residues. Trimming cost V 7 bases and J 13 bases; bases outside gene matches: 11. The germline gives CDR1 SGHAT, CDR2 FQDESV (reference sequence). Written as DNA, the CDR3 is TGTGCCAGCACCTTGGGACAGGCCTCAAGACTGTTTTTT. It is translated as CASTLGQASRLFF. Based on the CDR3 plus reference TRBV11-1 and TRBJ1-4, the full variable domain is EAEVAQSPRYKITEKSQAVAFWCDPISGHATLYWYRQILGQGPELLVQFQDESVVDDSQLPKDRFSAERLKGVDSTLKIQPAELGDSAMYLCASTLGQASRLFFGSGTQLSVL.

V usage is TRBV21-1 and J usage is TRBJ1-2; the DNA was not compared with TRBD1, the D call given in the table. TRBV21-1 is assigned pseudogene status. The length of the CDR3 is 15 residues. The CDR3 nucleotides are TGTGCCAGCAGCAAAGCGCAGGGGCGGTTGGGTGGCTACACCTTC. Translation gives CASSKAQGRLGGYTF.

The chain employs TRBV5-6 and TRBJ2-3; 8 positions match TRBD2. Germline CDR1 SGHDT, CDR2 YYEEEE. V was clipped by 0 bases and J by 3 bases; unmatched bases: 6. This CDR3 region has 16 residues. In nucleotides, the CDR3 is TGTGCCAGCAGCTTGGGTCGGGGGGGCTCGACAGATACGCAGTATTTT. As protein: CASSLGRGGSTDTQYF.

The chain is built from TRBV30 and TRBJ1-3; D not certain. The CDR3 extends over 13 amino acids. V lost 3 bases, J lost 2 bases, and 8 bases lay in between. The germline CDR1 and CDR2 sequences are GTSNPN and SVGIG (reference sequence). CDR3 amino acids: CAWRRRAGNTIYF. The CDR3 coding sequence is TGTGCCTGGAGAAGGAGAGCTGGAAACACCATATATTTT.

V and J are TRBV11-2 and TRBJ1-1; D may be TRBD1 (5 bases). Germline assignment: CDR1 SGHAT and CDR2 FQNNGV. The CDR3 runs to 12 residues. Trimming pared 5 bases from V and 10 bases from J, leaving 14 bases between. The CDR3: CASSEIGGGAFF. CDR3 nucleotides: TGTGCCAGCAGCGAAATTGGGGGGGGAGCTTTCTTT.

The genes are TRBV12-5 and TRBJ2-2, with D possibly called TRBD1 or TRBD2 (5 bases each). The ends were cut back, 3 bases at V and 1 base at J, with 21 bases in the middle. This CDR3 is 19 amino acids long. In germline, CDR1 is LGHNT, CDR2 FRNRAP. The chain's CDR3 is CASGFFKGTGNLNTGELFF. The CDR3 coding sequence is TGTGCTAGTGGTTTCTTTAAGGGGACGGGGAATCTGAACACCGGGGAGCTGTTTTTT. The entire variable domain, with the rest obtained from reference TRBV12-5 and TRBJ2-2, is as follows: DARVTQTPRHKVTEMGQEVTMRCQPILGHNTVFWYRQTMMQGLELLAYFRNRAPLDDSGMPKDRFSAEMPDATLATLKIQPSEPRDSAVYFCASGFFKGTGNLNTGELFFGEGSRLTVL.

The chain is built from TRBV12-1 and TRBJ1-5; whether TRBD1, the table's D call, matches the DNA was not checked. TRBV12-1 corresponds to a pseudogene. The CDR3 spans 13 residues. CDR3 protein: CASSFSRVQPQHF. The CDR3 DNA is TGTGCCAGCAGCTTTAGCAGGGTCCAGCCCCAGCATTTT.

This sequence joins TRBV2 and TRBJ2-2; no definite D call. Per the germline V gene, CDR1 is SNHLY and CDR2 is FYNNEI. Deletions cut 6 bases from V and 1 base from J, with 12 bases between. The CDR3 is 15 residues long. CDR3 nucleotides: TGTGCCAGCAGCCGACCCACTGGGAACACCGGGGAGCTGTTTTTT. Protein product: CASSRPTGNTGELFF.

The gene calls are TRBV9 and TRBJ2-1, with D maybe TRBD2 (5 bases). Germline V gene lookup returns CDR1 SGDLS and CDR2 YYNGEE. Trimming pared 3 bases from V and 7 bases from J, leaving 11 bases between. The length of the CDR3 is 13 residues. CDR3 DNA: TGTGCCAGCAGCGCCCCAAGGGAGAATGAGCAGTTCTTC. It yields the protein CASSAPRENEQFF.

The rearrangement uses TRBV7-6 and TRBJ2-5; no reliable D call. CDR1 is SGHVS and CDR2 is FNYEAQ in the germline V gene. This CDR3 spans 14 amino acids. The ends were cut back, 5 bases at V and 1 base at J, with 11 bases in the middle. The CDR3 here is CASSRQFGQETQYF. The CDR3 DNA reads as TGTGCCAGCAGCCGCCAATTTGGCCAAGAGACCCAGTACTTC.

Worth noting for this clone: The junction does not match germline at one end; this may be a read error. The chain links TRBV2 to TRBJ1-5; no clear D gene. CDR1 and CDR2 (germline): SNHLY, FYNNEI. This CDR3 comprises 15 residues. The CDR3 nucleotides are TGTGCCAGCAGTGAGGGGTCGATATACGATCAACCCCAGCATTTT. This codes for CASSEGSIYDQPQHF.

This clone was seen once. The chain couples TRBV7-9 to TRBJ2-1; D is possibly TRBD2 (6 bases). With 2 bases removed from V and 9 bases from J, the gap between germline ends came to 11 bases. The CDR3 extends over 13 amino acids. In germline, CDR1 is SEHNR, CDR2 FQNEAQ (reference sequence). CDR3 loop: CASSLNGGGEQFF. Here the CDR3 DNA reads TGTGCCAGCAGCTTAAACGGGGGTGGTGAGCAGTTCTTC.

V and J are TRBV30 and TRBJ1-3; D is undetermined. V lost 2 bases and J lost 2, with 7 bases in between. The CDR3 is 13 residues long. Germline CDR1 reads GTSNPN; CDR2 reads SVGIG (reference sequence). CDR3: CAWSPSPGNTIYF. The CDR3 DNA reads as TGTGCCTGGAGTCCCTCACCTGGAAACACCATATATTTT.